One and the same sample provided the 5 T cell receptor beta chains below, sequenced in a study of Graves' ophthalmopathy and Graves' hyperthyroidism. Amplification of the TCR beta CDR3 regions used RNA transcripts (as template). RT-PCR with HTBI primers came first, then second-round multiplex PCR. One entry per CDR3 protein results from TCRdb running MiXCR on the multiplex PCR reads. The data show approximately 500,000 distinct CDR3 sequences, roughly an eighth seen once. Specimen: blood. These receptor sequences come from a woman in her 30s with Graves' ophthalmopathy.

This clonotype showed up many times. J is TRBJ1-1 and V is TRBV28, with D unclear. V was pared by 5 bases and J by 3 bases, with 13 bases between. Germline V CDR1 and CDR2: MDHEN, SYDVKM. The CDR3 sequence is 14 residues long. CDR3 DNA: TGTGCCAGCAGTATCGCCTGGGGAGACACTGAAGCTTTCTTT. This gives the protein CASSIAWGDTEAFF.

This chain links TRBV28 with TRBJ1-2, with D uncertain. In germline, CDR1 is MDHEN, CDR2 SYDVKM. The CDR3 is made up of 14 amino acids. Trimming pared 6 bases from V and 1 base from J, leaving 12 bases between. The CDR3 nucleotides are TGTGCCAGCAGCAACGGGGTTGATAACTATGGCTACACCTTC. Amino acids: CASSNGVDNYGYTF.

This clonotype was seen only a few times. A read error is possible here, since a much larger clone lies one base away. The V gene is TRBV28, the J gene TRBJ2-2; 8 bases map to TRBD1. CDR1 is MDHEN, CDR2 SYDVKM, per germline. The CDR3 totals 16 residues. The CDR3, as DNA: TGTGCCAGCAGTTTAAGACAGGGGTCGGGGTCCGGGGAGCTGTGTTTT. Translated: CASSLRQGSGSGELCF.

This clonotype was seen many times. The chain links TRBV20-1 to TRBJ1-2; TRBD1 matches at 7 bases. Looked up from germline, CDR1 is DFQATT and CDR2 is SNEGSKA (reference sequence). The CDR3 extends over 12 amino acids. J was trimmed by 12 bases and V by 2 bases; bases with no gene match: 9. DNA of the CDR3: TGCAGTGCTAGAACAACCGGGACAGATAACACCTTC. This gives the protein CSARTTGTDNTF.

This clonotype was seen at least ten times. This sequence joins TRBV27 and TRBJ1-1; 7 bases map to TRBD1. CDR3 length: 16 amino acids. V gave up 5 bases and J gave up 1 base; unmatched junction bases: 10. The germline CDR1 and CDR2 sequences are MNHEY and SMNVEV (reference sequence). The DNA of the CDR3 is TGTGCCAGCAGTCTTACGAGGGGGCCGGGGAACACTGAAGCTTTCTTT. Encoded protein: CASSLTRGPGNTEAFF.